This T cell receptor (beta chain) was identified in a study of T cells in Graves' hyperthyroidism and ophthalmopathy. Study outcomes and limitations: Most expanded thyroid clonotypes above 0.001 recurred in blood.

RNA transcripts yielded amplified TCR beta CDR3 regions. Using the HTBI primer set, a first-round RT-PCR was run on the TCR CDR3. TCRdb re-derived calls from the multiplex PCR reads in MiXCR, one entry per CDR3 protein. Of some 420,000 distinct CDR3 sequences in the sample, roughly 15% were seen once. A word on this clonotype: The antigen is unknown.

Sequenced material: blood. This receptor was obtained from a woman under 30 with Graves' hyperthyroidism.

The CDR3 coding sequence is TGTGCCAGCAGCTTCGTGCGTGACAGTGCAATCTACAATGAGCAGTTCTTC. Amino acid sequence: CASSFVRDSAIYNEQFF. The chain joins TRBV7-9 to TRBJ2-1; a possible D gene is TRBD1 (5 bases). Germline-derived CDR1 and CDR2 are SEHNR and FQNEAQ (reference sequence). The CDR3 totals 17 residues. The V end was cut by 3 bases, the J end by 3 bases, with 18 bases between.